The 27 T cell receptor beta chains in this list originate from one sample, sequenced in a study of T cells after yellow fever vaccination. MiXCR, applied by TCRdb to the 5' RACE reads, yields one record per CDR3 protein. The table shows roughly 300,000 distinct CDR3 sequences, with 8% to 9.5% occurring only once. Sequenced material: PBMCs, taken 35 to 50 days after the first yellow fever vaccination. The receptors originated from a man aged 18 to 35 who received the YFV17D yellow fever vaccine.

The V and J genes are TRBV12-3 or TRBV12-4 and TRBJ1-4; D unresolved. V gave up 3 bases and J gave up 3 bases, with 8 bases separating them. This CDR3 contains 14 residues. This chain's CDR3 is CASSFWGSNEKLFF. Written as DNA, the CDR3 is TGTGCCAGCAGTTTTTGGGGATCTAATGAAAAACTGTTTTTT.

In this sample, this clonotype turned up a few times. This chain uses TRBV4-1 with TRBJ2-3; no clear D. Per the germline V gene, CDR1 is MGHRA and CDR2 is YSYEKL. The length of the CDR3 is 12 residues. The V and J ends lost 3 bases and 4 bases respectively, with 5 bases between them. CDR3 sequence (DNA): TGCGCCAGCAGCCATCCCGCAGATACGCAGTATTTT. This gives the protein CASSHPADTQYF.

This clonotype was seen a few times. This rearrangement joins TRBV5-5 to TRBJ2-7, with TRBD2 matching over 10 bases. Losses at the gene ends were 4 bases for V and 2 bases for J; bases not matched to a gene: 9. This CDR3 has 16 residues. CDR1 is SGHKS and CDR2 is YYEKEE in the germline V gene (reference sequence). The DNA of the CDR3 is TGTGCCAGCAGCCCAGGGGTGGGGACTAGCGCCTACGAGCAGTACGTC. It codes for CASSPGVGTSAYEQYV.

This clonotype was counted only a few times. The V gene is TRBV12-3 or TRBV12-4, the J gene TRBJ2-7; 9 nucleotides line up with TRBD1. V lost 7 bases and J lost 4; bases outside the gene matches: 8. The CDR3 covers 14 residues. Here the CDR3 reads CASTLGQGAYEQYF. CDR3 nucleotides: TGTGCCAGCACCCTGGGACAGGGTGCTTACGAGCAGTACTTC.

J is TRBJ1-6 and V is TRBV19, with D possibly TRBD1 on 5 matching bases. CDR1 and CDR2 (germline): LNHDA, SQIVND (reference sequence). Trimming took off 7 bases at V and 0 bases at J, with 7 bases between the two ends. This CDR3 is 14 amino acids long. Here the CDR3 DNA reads TGTGCCAGTACAGGGAGCTCCTATAATTCACCCCTCCACTTT. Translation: CASTGSSYNSPLHF.

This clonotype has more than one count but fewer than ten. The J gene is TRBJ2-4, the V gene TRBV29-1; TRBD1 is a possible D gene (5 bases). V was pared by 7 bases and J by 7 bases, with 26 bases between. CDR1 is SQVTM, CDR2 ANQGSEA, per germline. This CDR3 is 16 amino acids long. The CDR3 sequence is CSAKAGGHTHGNIQYF. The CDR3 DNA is TGCAGCGCTAAGGCCGGCGGACATACACACGGGAACATTCAGTACTTC.

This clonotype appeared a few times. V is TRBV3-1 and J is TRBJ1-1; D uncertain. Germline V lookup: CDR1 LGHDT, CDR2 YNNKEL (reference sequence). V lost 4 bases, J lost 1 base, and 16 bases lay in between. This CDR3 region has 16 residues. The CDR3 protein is CASSLSVRDPNTEAFF. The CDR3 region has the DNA TGTGCCAGCAGCCTATCCGTACGAGATCCGAACACTGAAGCTTTCTTT.

The CDR3 is CSARGDRGTDTQYF. The CDR3 DNA is TGCAGTGCTAGAGGGGACAGGGGAACAGATACGCAGTATTTT. The V and J genes are TRBV20-1 and TRBJ2-3, with 10 bases identical to TRBD1. Trimming removed 1 base from V and 3 bases from J; junction bases left unmatched: 1. The CDR3 is made up of 14 amino acids. Germline V CDR1 and CDR2: DFQATT, SNEGSKA (reference sequence).

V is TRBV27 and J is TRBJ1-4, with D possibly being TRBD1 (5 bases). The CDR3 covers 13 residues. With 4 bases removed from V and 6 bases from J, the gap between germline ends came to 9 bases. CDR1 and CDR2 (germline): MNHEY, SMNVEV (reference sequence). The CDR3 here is CASSSDRHEKLFF. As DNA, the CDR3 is TGTGCCAGCAGTTCCGACAGACATGAAAAACTGTTTTTT.

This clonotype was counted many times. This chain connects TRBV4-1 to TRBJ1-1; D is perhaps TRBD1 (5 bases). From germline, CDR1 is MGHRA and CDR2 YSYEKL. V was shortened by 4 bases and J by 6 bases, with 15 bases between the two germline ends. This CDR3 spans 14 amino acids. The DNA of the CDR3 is TGCGCCAGCAGCCCACATGGGGGGAAGGCTGAAGCTTTCTTT. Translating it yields CASSPHGGKAEAFF.

The CDR3 DNA reads as TGTGCCACCAGACAGGTCTTCATGAACACTGAAGCTTTCTTT. It encodes CATRQVFMNTEAFF. The chain carries TRBV15 and TRBJ1-1; possibly TRBD1 for D (5 bases). The CDR3 length is 14 residues. V shed 6 bases and J shed 0 bases, with 11 bases lying between them. Germline V gene sequence: CDR1 LNHNV, CDR2 YYDKDF (reference sequence).

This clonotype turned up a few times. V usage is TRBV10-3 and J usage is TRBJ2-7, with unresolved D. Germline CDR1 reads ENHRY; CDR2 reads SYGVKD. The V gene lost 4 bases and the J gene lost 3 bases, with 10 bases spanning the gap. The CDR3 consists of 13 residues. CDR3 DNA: TGTGCCATCAGTGCAGGCACGAACTACGAGCAGTACTTC. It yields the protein CAISAGTNYEQYF.

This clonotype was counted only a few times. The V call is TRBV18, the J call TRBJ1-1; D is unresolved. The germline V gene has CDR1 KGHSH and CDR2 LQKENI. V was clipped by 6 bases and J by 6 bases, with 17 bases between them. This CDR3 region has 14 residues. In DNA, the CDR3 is TGTGCCAGCTCCCTCCGCGACACCGGATCTGAAGCTTTCTTT. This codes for CASSLRDTGSEAFF.

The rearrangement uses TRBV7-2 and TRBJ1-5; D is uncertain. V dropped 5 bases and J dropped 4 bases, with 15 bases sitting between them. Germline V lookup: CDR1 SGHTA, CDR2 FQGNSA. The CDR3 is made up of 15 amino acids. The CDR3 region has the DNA TGTGCCAGCAGCCTGGAGGCAGGACTGAATCAGCCCCAGCATTTT. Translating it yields CASSLEAGLNQPQHF.

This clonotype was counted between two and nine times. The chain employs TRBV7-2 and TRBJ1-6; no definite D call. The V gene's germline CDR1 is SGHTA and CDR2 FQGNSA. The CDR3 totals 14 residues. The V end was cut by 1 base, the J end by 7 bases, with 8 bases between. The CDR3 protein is CASSLDSLNSPLHF. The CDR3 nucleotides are TGTGCCAGCAGCTTAGATTCTCTCAATTCACCCCTCCACTTT.

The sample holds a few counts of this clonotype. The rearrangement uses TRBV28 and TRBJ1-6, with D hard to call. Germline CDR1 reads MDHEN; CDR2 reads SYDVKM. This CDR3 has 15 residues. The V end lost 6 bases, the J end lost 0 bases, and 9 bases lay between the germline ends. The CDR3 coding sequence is TGTGCCAGCAGCGGACTGAGCTCCTATAATTCACCCCTCCACTTT. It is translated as CASSGLSSYNSPLHF.

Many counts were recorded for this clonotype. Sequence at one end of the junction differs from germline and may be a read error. The CDR3 nucleotides are TGTGCCAGCTCACCGCAAGGGACCCAGTACTTC. Translation: CASSPQGTQYF. The chain links TRBV18 to TRBJ2-5; D gene unclear. The CDR3 extends over 11 amino acids. Germline V CDR1 and CDR2: KGHSH, LQKENI.

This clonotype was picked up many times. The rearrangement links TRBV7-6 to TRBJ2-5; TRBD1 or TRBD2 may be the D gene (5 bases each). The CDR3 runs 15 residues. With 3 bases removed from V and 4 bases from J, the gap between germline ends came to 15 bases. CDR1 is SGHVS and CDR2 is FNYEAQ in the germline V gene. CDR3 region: CASSLFLGDGETQYF. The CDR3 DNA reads TGTGCCAGCAGCTTGTTCCTGGGGGACGGAGAGACCCAGTACTTC.

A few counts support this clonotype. This chain's CDR3 is CASSFSGFGTQYF. In DNA form, the CDR3 reads TGTGCCAGCAGTTTCTCGGGTTTCGGGACCCAGTACTTC. This chain connects TRBV12-3 or TRBV12-4 to TRBJ2-5; D is ambiguous. Trimming removed 3 bases from V and 7 bases from J, with 12 bases in between. This CDR3 contains 13 residues.

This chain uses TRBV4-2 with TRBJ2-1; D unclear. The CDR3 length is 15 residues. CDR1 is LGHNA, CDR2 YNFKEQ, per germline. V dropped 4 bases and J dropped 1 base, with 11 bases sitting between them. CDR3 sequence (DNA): TGTGCCAGCAGCCTGAGCGATATATCCTACAATGAGCAGTTCTTC. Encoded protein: CASSLSDISYNEQFF.

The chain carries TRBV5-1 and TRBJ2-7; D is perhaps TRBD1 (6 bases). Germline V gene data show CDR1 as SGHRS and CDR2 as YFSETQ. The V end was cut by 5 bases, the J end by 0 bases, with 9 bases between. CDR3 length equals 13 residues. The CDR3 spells CASRRTDSYEQYF. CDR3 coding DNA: TGCGCCAGCAGACGGACAGACTCCTACGAGCAGTACTTC.

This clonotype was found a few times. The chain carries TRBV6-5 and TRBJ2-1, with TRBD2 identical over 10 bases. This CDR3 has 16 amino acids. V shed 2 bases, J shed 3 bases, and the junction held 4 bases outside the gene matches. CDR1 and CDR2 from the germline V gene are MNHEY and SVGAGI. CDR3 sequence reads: CASSYLAGANYNEQFF. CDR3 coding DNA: TGTGCCAGCAGTTACCTAGCGGGGGCCAACTACAATGAGCAGTTCTTC.

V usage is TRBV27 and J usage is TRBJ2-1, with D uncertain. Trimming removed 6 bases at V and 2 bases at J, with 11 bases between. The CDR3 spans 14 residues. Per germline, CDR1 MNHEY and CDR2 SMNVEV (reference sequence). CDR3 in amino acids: CASSRLYPYNEQFF. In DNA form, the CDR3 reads TGTGCCAGCAGCCGACTTTACCCCTACAATGAGCAGTTCTTC.

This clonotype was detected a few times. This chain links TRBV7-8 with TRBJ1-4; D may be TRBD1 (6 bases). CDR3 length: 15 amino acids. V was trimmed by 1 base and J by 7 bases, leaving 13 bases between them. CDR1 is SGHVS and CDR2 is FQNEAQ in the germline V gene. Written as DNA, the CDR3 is TGTGCCAGCAGCTTAGGGGGACAATCCGGTGAAAAACTGTTTTTT. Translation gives CASSLGGQSGEKLFF. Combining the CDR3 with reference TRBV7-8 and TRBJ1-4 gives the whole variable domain GAGVSQSPRYKVAKRGQDVALRCDPISGHVSLFWYQQALGQGPEFLTYFQNEAQLDKSGLPSDRFFAERPEGSVSTLKIQRTQQEDSAVYLCASSLGGQSGEKLFFGSGTQLSVL.

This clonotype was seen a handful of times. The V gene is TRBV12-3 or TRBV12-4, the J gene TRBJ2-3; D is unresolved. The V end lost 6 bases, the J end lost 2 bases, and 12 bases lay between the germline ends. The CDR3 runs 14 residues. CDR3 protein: CASSSLTPTDTQYF. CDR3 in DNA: TGTGCCAGCAGCAGCCTGACCCCCACAGATACGCAGTATTTT.

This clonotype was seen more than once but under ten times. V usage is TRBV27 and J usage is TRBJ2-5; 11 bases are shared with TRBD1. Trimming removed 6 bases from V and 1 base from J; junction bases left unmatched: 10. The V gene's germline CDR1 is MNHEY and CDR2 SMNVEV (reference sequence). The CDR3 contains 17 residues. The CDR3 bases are TGTGCCAGCAGATTTACGGGACAGGGGGACCTCCAAGAGACCCAGTACTTC. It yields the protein CASRFTGQGDLQETQYF.

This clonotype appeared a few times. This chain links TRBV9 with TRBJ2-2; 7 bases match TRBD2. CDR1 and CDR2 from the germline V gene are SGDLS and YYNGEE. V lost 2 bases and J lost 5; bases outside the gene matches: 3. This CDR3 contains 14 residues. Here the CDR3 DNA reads TGTGCCAGCAGCGTGTGGGGGGGGACCGGGGAGCTGTTTTTT. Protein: CASSVWGGTGELFF.